This entry describes one T cell receptor beta chain. This specimen belongs to a study of blood T cell repertoires in COVID-19. On the study more broadly: PBMCs, B-cell-depleted T cells, or T cells provided the cDNA or gDNA that made up the material.

This CDR3 spans 16 amino acids. The ends lost 6 bases at V and 2 bases at J; junction bases unmatched: 9. In germline, CDR1 is KGHSH, CDR2 LQKENI. Original methodology: Amplified reference gene primers provided the basis for estimating nucleated cell counts. Using immunoSEQ multiplex PCR, the repertoire was profiled, and TCRdb retains in-frame clones only, with some absent. The DNA gave D and trimming, while V, J and clone size come from that table. Among about 110,000 clones listed, 84% were seen once. The chain joins TRBV18 to TRBJ2-7; TRBD2 agrees at 11 bases. The sample was peripheral blood. The receptor was derived from a woman between 50 and 59 years old with acute or convalescent COVID-19. CDR3 sequence reads: CASSAGLAGLTYEQYF. As DNA, the CDR3 is TGTGCCAGCTCGGCCGGACTAGCGGGTTTGACCTACGAGCAGTACTTC.